The 6 T cell receptor beta chains below come from one sample, sequenced in a study of blood T cell repertoires in COVID-19. This table comes from immunoSEQ multiplex PCR, and its TCRdb copy is limited to in-frame clones, with some not included. The data show fewer than 150,000 clones, roughly four fifths seen once. The sample comprised peripheral blood. Receptors originate from a woman aged 80 or over in a cohort sampled during active or convalescent COVID-19.

This rearrangement joins TRBV5-1 to TRBJ1-3; no definite D call. CDR1 SGHRS and CDR2 YFSETQ come from the germline V gene. Trimming cost V 2 bases and J 0 bases, with 6 bases left between them. This CDR3 contains 14 residues. The CDR3 DNA reads TGCGCCAGCAGCTTATCAGGCTCTGGAAACACCATATATTTT. Translating it yields CASSLSGSGNTIYF.

In this sample, this clone turned up a few times. This rearrangement joins TRBV30 to TRBJ2-3; D is unclear. The CDR3 covers 11 residues. Trimming removed 1 base at V and 4 bases at J, with 3 bases between. Germline V gene sequence: CDR1 GTSNPN, CDR2 SVGIG (reference sequence). The CDR3 region has the DNA TGTGCCTGGAGTGCCTCAGATACGCAGTATTTT. It yields the protein CAWSASDTQYF.

The chain links TRBV12-3 or TRBV12-4 to TRBJ2-3, with D perhaps TRBD1 (5 bases). The germline V and J ends were trimmed by 8 bases and 0 bases, with 6 bases remaining between them. This CDR3 has 12 amino acids. The chain's CDR3 is CASGASTDTQYF. Written as DNA, the CDR3 is TGTGCCAGCGGGGCGAGCACAGATACGCAGTATTTT.

The genes are TRBV2 and TRBJ2-4, with a tentative D call TRBD2 (6 bases). CDR3 size: 17 residues. Germline CDR1 SNHLY, CDR2 FYNNEI. V dropped 3 bases and J dropped 2 bases, with 17 bases sitting between them. The CDR3 coding sequence is TGTGCCAGCAGTGAGATGAGGGCCCGGGGGACCAAAAACATTCAGTACTTC. Its translation: CASSEMRARGTKNIQYF.

The genes are TRBV6-1 and TRBJ1-5, with D possibly being TRBD1 (5 bases). Trimming removed 3 bases from V and 6 bases from J, with 18 bases in between. Germline assignment: CDR1 MNHNS and CDR2 SASEGT. There are 16 residues in the CDR3. DNA for the CDR3: TGTGCCAGCAGTGACAGGGTACCCGTCATGGGTCAGCCCCAGCATTTT. Its protein is CASSDRVPVMGQPQHF.

The J gene is TRBJ2-1, the V gene TRBV27, with TRBD2 identical over 10 bases. V trimming: 2 bases; J trimming: 4 bases; junction bases outside the gene matches: 5. Germline V gene sequence: CDR1 MNHEY, CDR2 SMNVEV (reference sequence). This CDR3 contains 16 residues. CDR3 DNA sequence: TGTGCCAGCAGTTTAACTACTAGCGGGATATACAATGAGCAGTTCTTC. Translated: CASSLTTSGIYNEQFF.